Described below is a single TCR beta chain sequence and its context. Primers included in the PCR were 60 Vbeta and 13 Jbeta primers. Method: immunoSEQ multiplex PCR; TCRdb's copy keeps in-frame clones and lacks some. Seen here are approximately 150,000 clones, more than 65% observed once, and the top ten hold roughly 4.5%. The data originate from a study of cytomegalovirus exposure and HLA in healthy donors. The CDR3 length is 16 residues. Between the trimmed V and J ends, which lost 1 base and 0 bases, there was a span of 9 bases. Germline V gene lookup returns CDR1 SGHDN and CDR2 FVKESK. The V and J genes are TRBV14 and TRBJ1-4; tentative D call: TRBD1 (5 bases). The sample consisted of PBMCs. The sequence was collected from a man aged 18 to 35 in good health and CMV-seropositive. CDR3 region: CASSQVPGATNEKLFF. Here the CDR3 DNA reads TGTGCCAGCAGCCAAGTTCCGGGGGCAACTAATGAAAAACTGTTTTTT.